The clone carrying this TCR beta chain has more than one count but fewer than ten. Its antigen is unknown. The data derive from a study of response to subunit inactivated influenza vaccine. Study conclusions and caveats: The study's authors posited that every seasonal influenza vaccination enlists few new T cells.

CDR1 is GTSNPN and CDR2 is SVGIG in the germline V gene (reference sequence). V was shortened by 8 bases and J by 4 bases, with 11 bases between the two germline ends. This CDR3 has 11 amino acids. TCRdb reanalysed the RT-PCR reads using MiXCR and keeps one entry per CDR3 protein. The sample lists roughly 190,000 distinct CDR3 sequences; approximately 15% were seen once. The TCR originated in a man aged 50 to 59 who received an inactivated influenza vaccine. The chain carries TRBV30 and TRBJ2-5; either TRBD1 or TRBD2 may fit D (6 bases each). The specimen comprised CD8+ T cells sorted from PBMCs, sampled less than 6 days after vaccination. CDR3: CAQGGGETQYF. CDR3 bases: TGTGCCCAAGGGGGAGGAGAGACCCAGTACTTC.